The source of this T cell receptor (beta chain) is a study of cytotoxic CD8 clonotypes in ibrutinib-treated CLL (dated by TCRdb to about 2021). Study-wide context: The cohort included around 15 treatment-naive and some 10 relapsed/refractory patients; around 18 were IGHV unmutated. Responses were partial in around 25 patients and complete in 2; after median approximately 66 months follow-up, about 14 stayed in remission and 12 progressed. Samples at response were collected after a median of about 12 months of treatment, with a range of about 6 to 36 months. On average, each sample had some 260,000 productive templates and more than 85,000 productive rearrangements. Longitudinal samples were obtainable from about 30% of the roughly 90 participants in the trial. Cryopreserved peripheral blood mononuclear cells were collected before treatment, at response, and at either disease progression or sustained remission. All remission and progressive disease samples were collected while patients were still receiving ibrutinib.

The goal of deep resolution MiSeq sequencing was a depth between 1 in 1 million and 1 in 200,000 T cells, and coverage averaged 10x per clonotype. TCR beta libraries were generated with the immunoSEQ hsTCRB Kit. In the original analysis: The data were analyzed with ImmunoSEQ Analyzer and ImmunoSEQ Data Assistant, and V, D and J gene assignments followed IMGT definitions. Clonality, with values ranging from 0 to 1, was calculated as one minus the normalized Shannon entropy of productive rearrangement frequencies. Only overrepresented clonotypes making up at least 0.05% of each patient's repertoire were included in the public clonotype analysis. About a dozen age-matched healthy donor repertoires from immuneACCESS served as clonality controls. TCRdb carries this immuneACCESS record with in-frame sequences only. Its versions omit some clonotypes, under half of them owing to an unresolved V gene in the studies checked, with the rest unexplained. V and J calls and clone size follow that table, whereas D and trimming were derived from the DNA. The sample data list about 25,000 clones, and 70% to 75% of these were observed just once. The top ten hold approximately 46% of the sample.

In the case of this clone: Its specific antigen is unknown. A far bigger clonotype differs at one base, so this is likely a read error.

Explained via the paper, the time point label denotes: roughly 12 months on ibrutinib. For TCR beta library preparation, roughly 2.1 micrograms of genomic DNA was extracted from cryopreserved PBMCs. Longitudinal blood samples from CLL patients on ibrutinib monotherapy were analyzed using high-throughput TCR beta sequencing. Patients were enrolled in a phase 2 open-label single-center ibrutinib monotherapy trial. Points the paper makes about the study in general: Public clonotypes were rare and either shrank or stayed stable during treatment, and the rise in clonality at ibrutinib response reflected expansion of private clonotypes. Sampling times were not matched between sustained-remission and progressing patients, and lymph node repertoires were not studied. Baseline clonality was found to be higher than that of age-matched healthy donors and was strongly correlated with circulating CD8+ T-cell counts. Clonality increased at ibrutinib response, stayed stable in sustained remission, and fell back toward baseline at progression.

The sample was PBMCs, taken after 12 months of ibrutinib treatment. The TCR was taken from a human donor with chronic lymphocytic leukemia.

The CDR3 in this case is CASRLVAGGGETQYF. The nucleotide sequence is TGTGCCAGCCGCTTGGTAGCGGGGGGGGGAGAGACCCAGTACTTC. The chain uses TRBV5-6 and TRBJ2-5; TRBD2 lines up with 11 middle nucleotides. In the germline V gene, CDR1 corresponds to SGHDT and CDR2 to YYEEEE. Spanning cysteine to phenylalanine, the CDR3 consists of 15 amino acids. Of all the DNA, just the CDR3 is kept, 45 bases in frame from base 1.